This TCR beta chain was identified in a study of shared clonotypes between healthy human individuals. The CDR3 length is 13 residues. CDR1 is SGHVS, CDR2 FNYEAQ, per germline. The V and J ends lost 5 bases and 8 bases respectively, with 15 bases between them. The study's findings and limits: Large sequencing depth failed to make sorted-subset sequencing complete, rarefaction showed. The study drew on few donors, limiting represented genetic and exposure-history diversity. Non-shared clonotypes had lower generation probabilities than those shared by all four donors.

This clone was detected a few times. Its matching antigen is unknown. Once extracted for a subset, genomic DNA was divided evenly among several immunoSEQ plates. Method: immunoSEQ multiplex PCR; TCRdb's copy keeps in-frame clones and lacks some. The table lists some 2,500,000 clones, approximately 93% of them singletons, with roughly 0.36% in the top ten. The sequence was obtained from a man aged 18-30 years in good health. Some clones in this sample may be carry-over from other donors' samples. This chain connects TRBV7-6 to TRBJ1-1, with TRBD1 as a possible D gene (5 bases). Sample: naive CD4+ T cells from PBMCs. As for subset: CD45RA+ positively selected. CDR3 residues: CASSLDGGREAFF. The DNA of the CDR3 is TGTGCCAGCAGCCTTGATGGGGGTCGGGAAGCTTTCTTT.